The source of this T cell receptor (beta chain) is a study of T-cell memory formation after mild COVID-19. Study-wide background: TCR clusters showed largely donor specificity.

TCRdb analysed the 5' RACE reads with MiXCR anew, one entry per CDR3 protein. The profile shows nearly 110,000 distinct CDR3 sequences, about 17% of them singletons. Notes on the study in general: For second-wave clones that peaked at day 37, SARS-CoV-2 specificity went unverified. Memory from before infection featured some responding clones, which suggests cross-reactive memory joined.

Trimming removed 5 bases from V and 4 bases from J; junction bases left unmatched: 7. Germline CDR1 reads SGHTA; CDR2 reads FQGNSA. CDR3 length equals 15 residues. A word on this clonotype: Its target is unknown.

The sequencing sample was made of PBMCs or a T cell subset sorted from them (not recorded which). This sequence was found in an adult woman who had mild COVID-19 (a few samples of this study predate the infection). Cell type and time point are not known. The chain is built from TRBV7-2 and TRBJ2-1; 8 bases line up with TRBD1. DNA of the CDR3: TGTGCCAGCAGCCAGCTACAGGGGGTATACAATGAGCAGTTCTTC. It specifies CASSQLQGVYNEQFF.